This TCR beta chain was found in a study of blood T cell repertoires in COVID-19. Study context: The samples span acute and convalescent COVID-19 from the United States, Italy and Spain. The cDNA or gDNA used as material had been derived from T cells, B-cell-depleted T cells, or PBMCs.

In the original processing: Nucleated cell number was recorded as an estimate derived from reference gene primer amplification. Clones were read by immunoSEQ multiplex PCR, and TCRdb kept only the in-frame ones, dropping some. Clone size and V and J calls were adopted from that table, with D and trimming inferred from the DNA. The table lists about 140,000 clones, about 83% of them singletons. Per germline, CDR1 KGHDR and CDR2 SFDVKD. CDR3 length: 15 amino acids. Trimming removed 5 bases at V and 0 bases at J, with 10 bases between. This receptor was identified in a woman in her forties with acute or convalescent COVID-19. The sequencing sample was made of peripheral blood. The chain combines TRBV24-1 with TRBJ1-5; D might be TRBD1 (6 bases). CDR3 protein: CATSVTGVSNQPQHF. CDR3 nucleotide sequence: TGTGCCACCAGTGTGACAGGTGTTAGCAATCAGCCCCAGCATTTT.